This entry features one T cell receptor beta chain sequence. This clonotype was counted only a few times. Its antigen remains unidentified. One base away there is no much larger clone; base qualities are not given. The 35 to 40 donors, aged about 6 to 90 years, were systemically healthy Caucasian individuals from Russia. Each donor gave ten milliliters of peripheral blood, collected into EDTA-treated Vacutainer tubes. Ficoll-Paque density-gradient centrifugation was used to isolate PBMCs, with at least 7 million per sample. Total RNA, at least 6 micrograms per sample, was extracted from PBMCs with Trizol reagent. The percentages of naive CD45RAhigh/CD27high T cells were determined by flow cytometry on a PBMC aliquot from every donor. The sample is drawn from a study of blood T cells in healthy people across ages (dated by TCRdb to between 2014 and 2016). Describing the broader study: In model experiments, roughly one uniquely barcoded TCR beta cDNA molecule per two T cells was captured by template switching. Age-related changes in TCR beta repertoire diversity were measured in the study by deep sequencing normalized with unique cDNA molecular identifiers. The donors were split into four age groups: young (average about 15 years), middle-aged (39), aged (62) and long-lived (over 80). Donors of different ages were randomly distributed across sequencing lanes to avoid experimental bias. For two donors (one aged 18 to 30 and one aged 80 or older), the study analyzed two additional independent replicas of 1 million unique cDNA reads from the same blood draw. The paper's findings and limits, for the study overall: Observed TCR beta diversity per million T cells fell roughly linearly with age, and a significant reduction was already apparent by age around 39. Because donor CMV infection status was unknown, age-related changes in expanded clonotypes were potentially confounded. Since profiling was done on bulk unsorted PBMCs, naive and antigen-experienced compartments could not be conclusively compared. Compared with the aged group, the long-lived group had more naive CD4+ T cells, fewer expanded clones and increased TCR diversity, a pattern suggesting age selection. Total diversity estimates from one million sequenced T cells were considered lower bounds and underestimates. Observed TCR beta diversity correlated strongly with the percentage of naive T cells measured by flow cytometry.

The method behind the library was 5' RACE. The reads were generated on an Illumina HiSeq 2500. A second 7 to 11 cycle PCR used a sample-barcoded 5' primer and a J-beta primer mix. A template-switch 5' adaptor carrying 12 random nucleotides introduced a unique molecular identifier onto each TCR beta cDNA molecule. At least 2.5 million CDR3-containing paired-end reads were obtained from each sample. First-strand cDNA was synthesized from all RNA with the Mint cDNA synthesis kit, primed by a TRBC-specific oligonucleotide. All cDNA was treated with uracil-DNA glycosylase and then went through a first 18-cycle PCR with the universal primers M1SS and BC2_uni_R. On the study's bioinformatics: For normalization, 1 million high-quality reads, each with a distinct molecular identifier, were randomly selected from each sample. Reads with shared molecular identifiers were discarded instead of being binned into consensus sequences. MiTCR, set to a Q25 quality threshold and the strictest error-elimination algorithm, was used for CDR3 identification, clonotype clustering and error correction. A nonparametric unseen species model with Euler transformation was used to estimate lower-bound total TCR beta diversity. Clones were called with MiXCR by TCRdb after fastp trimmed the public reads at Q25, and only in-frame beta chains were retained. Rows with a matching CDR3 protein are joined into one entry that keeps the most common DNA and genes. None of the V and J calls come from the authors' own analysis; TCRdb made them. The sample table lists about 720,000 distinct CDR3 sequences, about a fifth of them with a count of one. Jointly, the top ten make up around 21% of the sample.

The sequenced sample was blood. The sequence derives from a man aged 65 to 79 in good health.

The CDR3 has the sequence CANVWGGGGTGELFF. The sequenced DNA: TGTGCCAACGTTTGGGGTGGTGGGGGCACCGGGGAGCTGTTTTTT. The chain is encoded by TRBV12-3 or TRBV12-4 joined to TRBJ2-2; the D gene may be TRBD1 or TRBD2, since each aligns over 5 bases. The CDR3 runs 15 residues from the cysteine to the phenylalanine. Only CDR3 DNA is held: 45 bases, read in frame from base 1. V sheds 10 bases and J sheds 4 bases, leaving 19 bases between their ends.